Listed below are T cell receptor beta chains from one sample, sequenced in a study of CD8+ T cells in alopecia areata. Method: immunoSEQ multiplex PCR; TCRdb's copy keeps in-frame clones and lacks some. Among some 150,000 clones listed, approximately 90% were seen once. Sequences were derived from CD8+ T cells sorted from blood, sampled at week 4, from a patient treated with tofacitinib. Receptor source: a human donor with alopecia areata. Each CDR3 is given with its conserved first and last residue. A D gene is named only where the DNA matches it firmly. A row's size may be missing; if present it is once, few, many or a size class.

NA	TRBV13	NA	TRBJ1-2	TGTGCCAGCAGCTTATTCACTCCGGGGGGCTACACCTTC	CASSLFTPGGYTF
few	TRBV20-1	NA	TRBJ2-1	TGCAGTGCTAGACTCTACAATGAGCAGTTCTTC	CSARLYNEQFF
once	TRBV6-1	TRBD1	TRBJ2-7	TGTGCCAGCAGTTTAACAGGGGAGTACGAGCAGTACTTC	CASSLTGEYEQYF
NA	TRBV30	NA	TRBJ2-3	TGTGCCTGGAGTGATGGCGCAACTAGCACAGATACGCAGTATTTT	CAWSDGATSTDTQYF
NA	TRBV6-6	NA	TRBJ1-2	TGTGCCAGCACGATGGCGGGTTCCTATGGCTACACCTTC	CASTMAGSYGYTF
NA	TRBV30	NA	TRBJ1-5	TGTGCCTGGACCATTACAGGGAGCAATCAGCCCCAGCATTTT	CAWTITGSNQPQHF
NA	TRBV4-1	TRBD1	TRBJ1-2	TGCGCCAGCAGCCGCCTAGGGGACAGGGGAATGTTGGACTATGGCTACACCTTC	CASSRLGDRGMLDYGYTF
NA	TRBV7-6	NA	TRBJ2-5	TGTGCCAGCAGCTTAGTCGTATTGGAGACCCAGTACTTC	CASSLVVLETQYF
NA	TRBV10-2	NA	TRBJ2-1	TGCGCCAGCAGTGAGTTGCAGGGAACCTACAATGAGCAGTTCTTC	CASSELQGTYNEQFF
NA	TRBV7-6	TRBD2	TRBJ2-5	TGTGCCAGCAGCGACCTAGCGGGAGGAGGAGAGACCCAGTACTTC	CASSDLAGGGETQYF
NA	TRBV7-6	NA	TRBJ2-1	TGTGCCAGCAGCTTAGGGACTATAGGCTACAATGAGCAGTTCTTC	CASSLGTIGYNEQFF
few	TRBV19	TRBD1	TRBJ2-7	TGTGCCAGTAGTATAGATGGGACAGGCGTCTACGAGCAGTACTTC	CASSIDGTGVYEQYF
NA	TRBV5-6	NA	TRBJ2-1	TGTGCCAGCAGCTTGTTGATTAGCGGTAAGCAGTTCTTC	CASSLLISGKQFF
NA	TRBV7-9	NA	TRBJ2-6	TGTGCCAGCAGCTCGCTGACAGGCTTCTCTGGGGCCAACGTCCTGACTTTC	CASSSLTGFSGANVLTF
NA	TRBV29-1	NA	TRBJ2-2	TGCAGCGTCGACCCTGCGAACACCGGGGAGCTGTTTTTT	CSVDPANTGELFF
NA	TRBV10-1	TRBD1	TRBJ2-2	TGCGCCAGCAGTAGGGACAGTTCGAACACCGGGGAGCTGTTTTTT	CASSRDSSNTGELFF
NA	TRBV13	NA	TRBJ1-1	TGTGCCAGCAGCTTAGGCCGTAGGGCAGCTTTCTTT	CASSLGRRAAFF
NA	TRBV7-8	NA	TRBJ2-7	TGTGCCAGCAGCTTAATGAACGAGCAGTACTTC	CASSLMNEQYF
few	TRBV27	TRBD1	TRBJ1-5	TGTGCCAGCAGGACAGGGGGTAGCAATCAGCCCCAGCATTTT	CASRTGGSNQPQHF